These 12 T cell receptor beta chains came from one sample sequenced in a study of monozygotic twins with inflammatory bowel disease. TCRdb reanalyzed the 5' RACE reads, giving one entry per CDR3 protein sequence and no DNA. The sample's table shows 350,000 to 400,000 distinct CDR3 sequences. The sample consisted of blood. These receptors came from a human donor with ulcerative colitis or Crohn's disease, or a healthy co-twin of an affected twin (not recorded which).

The J gene is TRBJ2-1, the V gene TRBV7-8. Looked up from germline, CDR1 is SGHVS and CDR2 is FQNEAQ. The CDR3 loop spans 11 amino acids. This chain's CDR3 is CASSLMGEQFF.

The chain joins TRBV7-9 to TRBJ1-2. The CDR3 has 14 residues. CDR1 is SEHNR and CDR2 is FQNEAQ in the germline V gene (reference sequence). The CDR3 sequence is CASSLIRASYGYTF.

This rearrangement joins TRBV20-1 to TRBJ2-1; TCRdb calls TRBD2, which cannot be checked without DNA. This CDR3 has 15 residues. Germline lookup yields CDR1 DFQATT and CDR2 SNEGSKA (reference sequence). The CDR3 sequence: CSARDQVSGQDEQFF.

The chain carries TRBV9 and TRBJ2-2. The CDR3 covers 15 residues. The germline V gene has CDR1 SGDLS and CDR2 YYNGEE. The CDR3 loop reads CASSVVGANTGELFF.

The V call is TRBV3-1, the J call TRBJ2-7; no DNA is available, so the TRBD1 call from TCRdb remains unchecked. The CDR3 is 12 amino acids. Per germline, CDR1 LGHDT and CDR2 YNNKEL (reference sequence). The CDR3 sequence is CASEGHSYEQYF.

The chain's CDR3 is CSASGHLTGNTIYF. The V and J genes are TRBV20-1 and TRBJ1-3; TCRdb's D gene call, TRBD1, goes unchecked for lack of DNA. Germline loops: CDR1 DFQATT, CDR2 SNEGSKA (reference sequence). This CDR3 is 14 amino acids long.

CDR3 sequence reads: CASTSSGYNEQFF. The gene calls are TRBV6-2 or TRBV6-3 and TRBJ2-1; TCRdb's D call, TRBD2, is unchecked because there is no DNA. Germline CDR1 is MNHEY and CDR2 is SVGEGT. This CDR3 comprises 13 residues.

The J gene is TRBJ2-7, the V gene TRBV20-1; TCRdb's D call, TRBD1, is unchecked because there is no DNA. Germline V gene lookup returns CDR1 DFQATT and CDR2 SNEGSKA (reference sequence). The CDR3 loop spans 15 amino acids. This CDR3 is CSAKRDRGFVYEQYF.

V and J are TRBV11-1 and TRBJ2-1; TCRdb's D gene call, TRBD1, goes unchecked for lack of DNA. CDR1 and CDR2 from the germline V gene are SGHAT and FQDESV (reference sequence). This CDR3 comprises 18 residues. The CDR3 loop reads CASSPGTPTLRSYNEQFF.

The rearrangement joins TRBV14 to TRBJ2-7. CDR1 and CDR2 from the germline V gene are SGHDN and FVKESK. This CDR3 has 15 amino acids. The CDR3 protein is CASSQRFHRTYEQYF.

The chain recombines TRBV20-1 with TRBJ2-5; TCRdb outputs TRBD2, but without DNA this stays unchecked. Germline loops: CDR1 DFQATT, CDR2 SNEGSKA (reference sequence). The CDR3 runs to 14 residues. Here the CDR3 reads CSAETSGLQETQYF.

The V gene is TRBV12-3 or TRBV12-4, the J gene TRBJ2-1; TCRdb's D call, TRBD1, is unchecked because there is no DNA. The CDR3 totals 16 residues. CDR3 amino acids: CASSLAGTGTYNEQFF.